This paragraph reports one TCR beta chain. This sample is part of a study of blood T cell repertoires in COVID-19. Overall study context: T cells, B-cell-depleted T cells, or PBMCs provided the cDNA or gDNA that served as material.

The length of the CDR3 is 14 residues. Germline V gene data show CDR1 as LGHDT and CDR2 as YNNKEL (reference sequence). Between the trimmed V and J ends, which lost 5 bases and 0 bases, there was a span of 8 bases. Method: immunoSEQ multiplex PCR; TCRdb's copy keeps in-frame clones and lacks some. This sample has approximately 250,000 clones, with 84% found just once. This chain links TRBV3-1 (or the pseudogene TRBV3-2) with TRBJ1-3, with D unclear. The clonotype originates from a woman aged 40 to 50 who had recovered from COVID-19. Sequenced input: peripheral blood. The CDR3 spells CASSSRDSGNTIYF. CDR3 nucleotides: TGTGCCAGCAGCTCACGGGACTCTGGAAACACCATATATTTT.